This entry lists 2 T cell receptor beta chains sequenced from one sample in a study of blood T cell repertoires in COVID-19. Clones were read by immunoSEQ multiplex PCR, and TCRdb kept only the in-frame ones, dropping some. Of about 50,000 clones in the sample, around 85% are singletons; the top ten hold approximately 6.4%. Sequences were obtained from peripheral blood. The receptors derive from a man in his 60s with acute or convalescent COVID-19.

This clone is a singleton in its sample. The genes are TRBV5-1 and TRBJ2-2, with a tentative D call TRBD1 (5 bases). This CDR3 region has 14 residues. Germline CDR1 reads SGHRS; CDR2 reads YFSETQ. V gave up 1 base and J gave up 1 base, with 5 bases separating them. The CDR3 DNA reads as TGCGCCAGCAGCTTGAGGGGGAACACCGGGGAGCTGTTTTTT. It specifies CASSLRGNTGELFF.

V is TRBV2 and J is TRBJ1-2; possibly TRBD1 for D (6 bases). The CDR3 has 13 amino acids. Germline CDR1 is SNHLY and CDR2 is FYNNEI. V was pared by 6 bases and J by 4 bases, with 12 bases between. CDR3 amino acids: CASSRQESYGYTF. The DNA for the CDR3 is TGTGCCAGCAGCAGACAGGAGTCCTATGGCTACACCTTC.